The clone carrying this T cell receptor (beta chain) has a handful of counts. The antigen is unknown. These data belong to a study of T cells in Graves' hyperthyroidism and ophthalmopathy. Findings and limits, study-wide: It was a median around 6 months before onset that the model predicted ophthalmopathy. Separation of ophthalmopathy from stable hyperthyroidism was achieved by a 13 V-J model. Most thyroid clonotypes expanded above 0.001 were also detected in blood.

The study included ophthalmopathy patients with Clinical Activity Score at least 3, NOSPECS grade at least 4 and duration under 3 months. There are 15 residues in the CDR3. With 3 bases clipped from V and 7 bases from J, the junction kept 6 bases outside the gene matches. Amplified TCR beta CDR3 regions derived from RNA transcripts. HTBI primers were used for first-round RT-PCR of the TCR CDR3. TCRdb ran MiXCR on the multiplex PCR reads and lists one entry per CDR3 protein. This sample has around 290,000 distinct CDR3 sequences, with 17% found just once. The receptor's source is a woman between 55 and 75 years old with Graves' ophthalmopathy. This chain links TRBV12-3 or TRBV12-4 with TRBJ2-1; 10 nucleotides match TRBD2. Specimen: blood. The CDR3 nucleotides are TGTGCCAGCAGTTTTCTAGCGGGGGTGGGAAATGAGCAGTTCTTC. This encodes CASSFLAGVGNEQFF.